This entry lists 32 T cell receptor beta chains sequenced from one sample in a study of blood T cell repertoires in COVID-19. Using immunoSEQ multiplex PCR, the repertoire was profiled, and TCRdb retains in-frame clones only, with some absent. The data contain about 75,000 clones, about 90% of them singletons. What was sequenced was peripheral blood. These receptors were collected from a human donor in a cohort sampled during active COVID-19.

The V and J genes are TRBV19 and TRBJ2-1; D remains ambiguous. The germline V and J ends were trimmed by 5 bases and 10 bases, with 6 bases remaining between them. Germline CDR1 is LNHDA and CDR2 is SQIVND (reference sequence). This CDR3 has 10 residues. This chain's CDR3 is CASSATEQFF. The CDR3 DNA sequence: TGTGCCAGTAGTGCCACAGAGCAGTTCTTC.

The chain links TRBV6-2 or TRBV6-3 to TRBJ1-2; tentative D call: TRBD1 (5 bases). CDR1 and CDR2 from the germline V gene are MNHEY and SVGEGT. V gave up 4 bases and J gave up 4 bases, with 13 bases separating them. This CDR3 has 14 residues. In DNA, the CDR3 is TGTGCCAGCAGTTCCAGGCAGGGTGCCTATGGCTACACCTTC. Translating it yields CASSSRQGAYGYTF.

The CDR3, as DNA: TGTGCCAGCAGCGGACTCAACACTGAAGCTTTCTTT. Amino acids: CASSGLNTEAFF. V gene TRBV5-7 combines with J gene TRBJ1-1, with D hard to call. TRBV5-7 is flagged as an ORF with uncertain function. The CDR3 loop spans 12 amino acids. The ends were cut back, 4 bases at V and 2 bases at J, with 6 bases in the middle.

The V and J genes are TRBV2 and TRBJ2-1; 10 nucleotides agree with TRBD1. V was clipped by 10 bases and J by 7 bases; unmatched bases: 10. The CDR3 runs to 14 residues. From germline, CDR1 is SNHLY and CDR2 FYNNEI. CDR3 nucleotide sequence: TGTGCCAACCTGACAGGGGGCCGTACAAATGAGCAGTTCTTC. This encodes CANLTGGRTNEQFF.

V usage is TRBV18 and J usage is TRBJ1-4; D is perhaps TRBD1 (6 bases). The V gene lost 1 base and the J gene lost 3 bases, with 9 bases spanning the gap. CDR1 and CDR2 (germline): KGHSH, LQKENI. The length of the CDR3 is 15 residues. The CDR3 coding sequence is TGTGCCAGCTCACCACAGACAGGTTCTAATGAAAAACTGTTTTTT. It codes for CASSPQTGSNEKLFF.

This rearrangement joins TRBV6-6 to TRBJ2-7; D is uncertain. V lost 4 bases to trimming and J lost 0 bases, with 13 bases between them. The CDR3 extends over 15 amino acids. Germline CDR1 reads MNHNY; CDR2 reads SVGAGI (reference sequence). The CDR3 sequence is CASSSGSYSSYEQYF. For the CDR3, the DNA is TGTGCCAGCAGTTCCGGGTCCTACTCCTCCTACGAGCAGTACTTC.

The chain recombines TRBV19 with TRBJ2-5; 15 bases are a match to TRBD2. Looked up from germline, CDR1 is LNHDA and CDR2 is SQIVND (reference sequence). V was clipped by 5 bases and J by 4 bases; unmatched bases: 5. The CDR3 runs 16 residues. Here the CDR3 reads CASSFGTSGGRETQYF. The CDR3 DNA reads TGTGCCAGTAGTTTCGGGACTAGCGGGGGGAGAGAGACCCAGTACTTC. Supplemented by reference TRBV19 and TRBJ2-5, the full variable domain reads DGGITQSPKYLFRKEGQNVTLSCEQNLNHDAMYWYRQDPGQGLRLIYYSQIVNDFQKGDIAEGYSVSREKKESFPLTVTSAQKNPTAFYLCASSFGTSGGRETQYFGPGTRLLVL.

This chain uses TRBV7-3 with TRBJ2-3, with a weak D call TRBD2 (6 bases). Germline V gene lookup returns CDR1 SGHTA and CDR2 FQGTGA. The CDR3 totals 15 residues. Trimming removed 4 bases at V and 6 bases at J, with 17 bases between. The CDR3 DNA is TGTGCCAGCAGCTCCCGAAAAGCGGGCAGGGATACGCAGTATTTT. Translated: CASSSRKAGRDTQYF.

V and J are TRBV28 and TRBJ1-4; 8 positions match TRBD1. CDR1 MDHEN and CDR2 SYDVKM come from the germline V gene. This CDR3 is 17 amino acids long. Trimming took 5 bases from V and 3 from J; bases not matched to a gene: 11. The CDR3 DNA is TGTGCCAGCAGTACACTCGGACAGGGTGGGTCTAATGAAAAACTGTTTTTT. This gives the protein CASSTLGQGGSNEKLFF.

There are many counts of this clone. This sequence joins TRBV10-3 and TRBJ2-1; D is possibly TRBD1 (7 bases). The V gene lost 0 bases and the J gene lost 3 bases, with 12 bases spanning the gap. Germline V gene data show CDR1 as ENHRY and CDR2 as SYGVKD. The CDR3 contains 16 residues. DNA of the CDR3: TGTGCCATCAGTGAGTCGACTCAGGGGGGCTACAATGAGCAGTTCTTC. This encodes CAISESTQGGYNEQFF.

The chain couples TRBV15 to TRBJ1-6; 7 positions match TRBD1. The CDR3 loop spans 16 amino acids. Germline lookup yields CDR1 LNHNV and CDR2 YYDKDF (reference sequence). V gave up 3 bases and J gave up 2 bases; unmatched junction bases: 4. The CDR3 is CATSRGGQAYNSPLHF. The CDR3 DNA follows: TGTGCCACCAGCAGGGGTGGACAGGCCTATAATTCACCCCTCCACTTT.

The J gene is TRBJ1-1, the V gene TRBV14; weak D call: TRBD1 (6 bases). Looked up from germline, CDR1 is SGHDN and CDR2 is FVKESK. The germline V and J ends were trimmed by 3 bases and 10 bases, with 15 bases remaining between them. The CDR3 covers 13 residues. CDR3 in amino acids: CASSHAGGGRAFF. In nucleotides, the CDR3 is TGTGCCAGCAGCCATGCGGGGGGCGGGAGAGCTTTCTTT.

This chain connects TRBV29-1 to TRBJ2-2; 7 nucleotides align to TRBD1. Germline CDR1 reads SQVTM; CDR2 reads ANQGSEA. The junction had 6 bases not matched to a gene; V was cut back by 5 bases and J by 0 bases. The CDR3 is 15 amino acids. CDR3 sequence reads: CSVPGQASNTGELFF. In nucleotides, the CDR3 is TGCAGCGTTCCTGGACAGGCTTCGAACACCGGGGAGCTGTTTTTT.

The genes are TRBV10-2 and TRBJ1-1; 8 bases are shared with TRBD1. Germline V lookup: CDR1 WSHSY, CDR2 SAAADI. V lost 8 bases and J lost 6; bases outside the gene matches: 8. CDR3 length: 13 residues. The CDR3 is CASSRDRTPEAFF. The CDR3 DNA sequence: TGCGCCAGCTCACGGGACAGGACCCCTGAAGCTTTCTTT.

The rearrangement links TRBV19 to TRBJ2-7, with 14 nucleotides matching TRBD2. V lost 1 base to trimming and J lost 4 bases; unmatched junction nucleotides: 3. CDR3 size: 16 residues. Germline CDR1 LNHDA, CDR2 SQIVND (reference sequence). CDR3 residues: CASSIGGLAGVYEQYF. The DNA for the CDR3 is TGTGCCAGTAGTATAGGGGGACTAGCGGGGGTGTACGAGCAGTACTTC. Filled out from reference TRBV19 and TRBJ2-7, the complete variable domain reads DGGITQSPKYLFRKEGQNVTLSCEQNLNHDAMYWYRQDPGQGLRLIYYSQIVNDFQKGDIAEGYSVSREKKESFPLTVTSAQKNPTAFYLCASSIGGLAGVYEQYFGPGTRLTVT.

This clone was seen only a few times. The gene calls are TRBV7-9 and TRBJ1-2; 7 positions match TRBD1. The V gene end was trimmed by 4 bases and the J gene end by 8 bases; junction bases not matched to a gene: 7. The CDR3 runs to 13 residues. The V gene's germline CDR1 is SEHNR and CDR2 FQNEAQ (reference sequence). The DNA for the CDR3 is TGTGCCAGCAGCTCTACAGGGGTCAACGGCTACACCTTC. Translating gives CASSSTGVNGYTF. The entire variable domain, with the rest obtained from reference TRBV7-9 and TRBJ1-2, is as follows: DTGVSQNPRHKITKRGQNVTFRCDPISEHNRLYWYRQTLGQGPEFLTYFQNEAQLEKSRLLSDRFSAERPKGSFSTLEIQRTEQGDSAMYLCASSSTGVNGYTFGSGTRLTVV.

V usage is TRBV7-2 and J usage is TRBJ2-1, with 12 bases that match TRBD2. This CDR3 contains 15 residues. V was clipped by 2 bases and J by 7 bases; unmatched bases: 3. Germline CDR1 is SGHTA and CDR2 is FQGNSA. CDR3 residues: CASSLLAGGWNEQFF. Written as DNA, the CDR3 is TGTGCCAGCAGCTTACTAGCGGGAGGGTGGAATGAGCAGTTCTTC.

This clone is a singleton in its sample. The J gene is TRBJ2-7, the V gene TRBV25-1; no firm D call. CDR1 is MGHDK, CDR2 SYGVNS, per germline. CDR3 length equals 15 residues. V lost 4 bases to trimming and J lost 3 bases, with 16 bases between them. Written as DNA, the CDR3 is TGTGCCAGCAGTGCTATTCCGGGTGAGGTCTACGAGCAGTACTTC. Encoded protein: CASSAIPGEVYEQYF.

V usage is TRBV2 and J usage is TRBJ2-3, with D tentatively TRBD2 (6 bases). CDR1 is SNHLY, CDR2 FYNNEI, per germline. V gave up 1 base and J gave up 3 bases, with 23 bases separating them. The CDR3 is 19 residues long. The CDR3 is CASSEGLLAVHLGTDTQYF. In DNA, the CDR3 is TGTGCCAGCAGTGAAGGCTTGTTAGCGGTACACCTAGGGACAGATACGCAGTATTTT.

The chain employs TRBV19 and TRBJ2-5; 13 bases line up with TRBD2. This CDR3 spans 15 amino acids. Unmatched junction bases numbered 6, after V lost 6 bases and J lost 5 bases. The germline CDR1 and CDR2 sequences are LNHDA and SQIVND (reference sequence). DNA for the CDR3: TGTGCCAGTAGAAAGACTAGCGGGAGGAGGGAGACCCAGTACTTC. This translates into CASRKTSGRRETQYF.

This clone appeared a single time. The chain links TRBV9 to TRBJ2-2; 7 bases are shared with TRBD1. This CDR3 comprises 16 residues. The V gene's germline CDR1 is SGDLS and CDR2 YYNGEE. The ends lost 3 bases at V and 4 bases at J; junction bases unmatched: 9. CDR3 bases: TGTGCCAGCAGCGGCGCCCGGGACAGAATCACCGGGGAGCTGTTTTTT. As protein: CASSGARDRITGELFF.

This chain links TRBV19 with TRBJ2-7; D unresolved. Germline V CDR1 and CDR2: LNHDA, SQIVND (reference sequence). V lost 5 bases to trimming and J lost 1 base, with 6 bases between them. CDR3 length: 12 amino acids. CDR3 bases: TGTGCCAGTAGTTCCCCATCCTACGAGCAGTACTTC. It yields the protein CASSSPSYEQYF. Supplemented by reference TRBV19 and TRBJ2-7, the full variable domain reads DGGITQSPKYLFRKEGQNVTLSCEQNLNHDAMYWYRQDPGQGLRLIYYSQIVNDFQKGDIAEGYSVSREKKESFPLTVTSAQKNPTAFYLCASSSPSYEQYFGPGTRLTVT.

The chain carries TRBV13 and TRBJ2-7; tentatively, D is TRBD2 (7 bases). The CDR3 spans 15 residues. V shed 3 bases and J shed 2 bases, with 14 bases lying between them. CDR1 is PRHDT and CDR2 is FYEKMQ in the germline V gene (reference sequence). Written as DNA, the CDR3 is TGTGCCAGCAGCTTGGGGGGGGACAAGACCTACGAGCAGTACTTC. Its translation is CASSLGGDKTYEQYF.

The gene calls are TRBV7-3 and TRBJ2-1; TRBD2 might be the D (6 bases). Between the trimmed V and J ends, which lost 4 bases and 14 bases, there was a span of 18 bases. Germline V gene data show CDR1 as SGHTA and CDR2 as FQGTGA. This CDR3 comprises 13 residues. CDR3 coding DNA: TGTGCCAGCAGCTCACCCGGGAGACCCGGCGAGTTCTTC. It translates to CASSSPGRPGEFF.

The V and J genes are TRBV19 and TRBJ1-1, with D possibly TRBD1 on 6 matching bases. Germline V gives CDR1 LNHDA, CDR2 SQIVND (reference sequence). V was pared by 5 bases and J by 4 bases, with 8 bases between. This CDR3 spans 12 amino acids. CDR3 in amino acids: CASSLGATEAFF. The CDR3 nucleotides read TGTGCCAGTAGTCTGGGGGCCACTGAAGCTTTCTTT.

The chain has TRBV3-1 (or the pseudogene TRBV3-2) and TRBJ1-5; tentatively, D is TRBD1 (5 bases). Germline V gives CDR1 LGHDT, CDR2 YNNKEL (reference sequence). V was shortened by 0 bases and J by 9 bases, with 15 bases between the two germline ends. There are 15 residues in the CDR3. CDR3 residues: CASSQDLSGRGPQHF. The DNA for the CDR3 is TGTGCCAGCAGCCAAGATCTCTCAGGGCGCGGGCCCCAGCATTTT.

The chain recombines TRBV6-5 with TRBJ1-6, with D unresolved. V lost 7 bases, J lost 10 bases, and 11 bases lay in between. This CDR3 region has 12 residues. Germline CDR1 MNHEY, CDR2 SVGAGI. The CDR3 is CASKEQTSPLHF. CDR3 bases: TGTGCCAGCAAGGAGCAGACGTCACCCCTCCACTTT.

V and J are TRBV7-2 and TRBJ1-1; the match to TRBD1 covers 12 bases. The CDR3 sequence is 15 residues long. The trim removed 5 bases at V and 4 bases at J, leaving 5 bases unmatched. Germline-derived CDR1 and CDR2 are SGHTA and FQGNSA. CDR3 protein: CASSRDRGRGTEAFF. The CDR3 DNA reads TGTGCCAGCAGCCGGGACAGGGGGCGAGGCACTGAAGCTTTCTTT.

The gene calls are TRBV6-2 or TRBV6-3 and TRBJ2-1, with TRBD2 matching 7 bases. Looked up from germline, CDR1 is MNHEY and CDR2 is SVGEGT. The CDR3 loop spans 18 amino acids. With V trimmed by 0 bases and J by 7 bases, 15 bases remained unmatched. CDR3 sequence: CASSYSREKALFSNEQFF. For the CDR3, the DNA is TGTGCCAGCAGTTACTCGCGGGAGAAGGCCCTTTTTAGTAATGAGCAGTTCTTC.

The rearrangement uses TRBV6-2 or TRBV6-3 and TRBJ2-1, with 8 bases identical to TRBD1. V trimming: 5 bases; J trimming: 6 bases; junction bases outside the gene matches: 12. The V gene's germline CDR1 is MNHEY and CDR2 SVGEGT. This CDR3 has 16 amino acids. The CDR3 DNA reads TGTGCCAGCAGTAAGTCTTTTAAGACAGGGGCCAATGAGCAGTTCTTC. It codes for CASSKSFKTGANEQFF.

V and J are TRBV7-9 and TRBJ2-3, with 15 bases identical to TRBD2. V was clipped by 5 bases and J by 6 bases; unmatched bases: 12. Germline assignment: CDR1 SEHNR and CDR2 FQNEAQ (reference sequence). The length of the CDR3 is 18 residues. Here the CDR3 reads CASSGPGLAGGRRDTQYF. In DNA form, the CDR3 reads TGTGCCAGCAGCGGTCCGGGACTAGCGGGAGGCCGCCGGGATACGCAGTATTTT.

The rearrangement uses TRBV2 and TRBJ2-1, with TRBD2 matching 11 bases. The germline CDR1 and CDR2 sequences are SNHLY and FYNNEI. V was clipped by 2 bases and J by 7 bases; unmatched bases: 4. The CDR3 is 15 residues long. Here the CDR3 DNA reads TGTGCCAGCAGTGAAATGGCTAGCGGGAGGAATGAGCAGTTCTTC. Its protein product is CASSEMASGRNEQFF.